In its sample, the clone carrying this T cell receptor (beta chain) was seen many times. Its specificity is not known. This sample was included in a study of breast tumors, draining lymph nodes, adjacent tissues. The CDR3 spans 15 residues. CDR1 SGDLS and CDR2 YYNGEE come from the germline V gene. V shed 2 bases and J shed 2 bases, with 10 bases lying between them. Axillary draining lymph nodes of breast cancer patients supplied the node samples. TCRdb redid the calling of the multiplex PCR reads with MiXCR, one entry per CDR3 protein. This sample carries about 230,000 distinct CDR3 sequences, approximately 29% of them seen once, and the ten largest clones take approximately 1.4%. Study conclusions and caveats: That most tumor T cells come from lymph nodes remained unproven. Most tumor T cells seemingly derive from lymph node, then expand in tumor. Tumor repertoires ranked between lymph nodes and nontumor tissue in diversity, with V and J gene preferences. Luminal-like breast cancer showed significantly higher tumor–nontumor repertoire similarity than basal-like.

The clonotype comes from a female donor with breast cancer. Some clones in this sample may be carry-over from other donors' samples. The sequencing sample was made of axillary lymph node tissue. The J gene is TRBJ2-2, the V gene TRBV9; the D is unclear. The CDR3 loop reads CASSVSKGNTGELFF. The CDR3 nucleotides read TGTGCCAGCAGCGTGTCAAAGGGAAACACCGGGGAGCTGTTTTTT.